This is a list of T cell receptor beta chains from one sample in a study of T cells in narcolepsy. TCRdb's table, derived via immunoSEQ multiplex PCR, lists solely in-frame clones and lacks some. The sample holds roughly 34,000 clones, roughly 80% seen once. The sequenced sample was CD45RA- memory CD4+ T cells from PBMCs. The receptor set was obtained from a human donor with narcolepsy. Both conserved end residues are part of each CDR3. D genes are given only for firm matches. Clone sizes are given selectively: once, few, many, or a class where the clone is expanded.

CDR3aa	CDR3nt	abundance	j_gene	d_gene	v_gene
CASSLYITGRTEAFF	TGTGCCAGCAGCTTATATATAACAGGGCGTACTGAAGCTTTCTTT	once	TRBJ1-1	-	TRBV7-2
CAISDQGSSPLHF	TGTGCCATCAGTGACCAGGGATCTTCACCCCTCCACTTT	-	TRBJ1-6	-	TRBV10-3
CASTQGVSDTEAFF	TGTGCCAGCACCCAAGGGGTATCGGACACTGAAGCTTTCTTT	-	TRBJ1-1	-	TRBV9
CATKDRGYSNQPQHF	TGTGCCACCAAGGACAGGGGTTATAGCAATCAGCCCCAGCATTTT	-	TRBJ1-5	TRBD1	TRBV19
CASSPHLTSENTEAFF	TGTGCCAGCAGCCCTCACCTCACCTCCGAAAACACTGAAGCTTTCTTT	-	TRBJ1-1	-	TRBV9
CASSTLGQAGETQYF	TGTGCCAGCAGCACCCTTGGACAGGCCGGGGAGACCCAGTACTTC	-	TRBJ2-5	TRBD1	TRBV5-8
CASSEKGDHYGYTF	TGTGCCAGCAGTGAAAAAGGGGACCACTATGGCTACACCTTC	-	TRBJ1-2	-	TRBV6-1
CASSKSGTYEQYF	TGTGCCAGCAGCAAATCGGGTACCTACGAGCAGTACTTC	-	TRBJ2-7	-	TRBV11-2
CASSQDEGRANYGYTF	TGCGCCAGCAGCCAAGATGAAGGGAGAGCTAACTATGGCTACACCTTC	-	TRBJ1-2	-	TRBV4-1
CASQETGGSHEQYF	TGTGCCAGCCAGGAGACAGGGGGCTCCCACGAGCAGTACTTC	-	TRBJ2-7	TRBD1	TRBV2
CASSSQAGGNTIYF	TGTGCCAGCAGCTCTCAGGCCGGGGGAAACACCATATATTTT	once	TRBJ1-3	-	TRBV9
CASSRGGVATDTQYF	TGTGCCAGCAGTCGGGGGGGGGTGGCCACAGATACGCAGTATTTT	-	TRBJ2-3	TRBD2	TRBV27
CASSGEYEQYF	TGTGCCAGCAGCGGGGAGTACGAGCAGTACTTC	few	TRBJ2-7	-	TRBV5-8
CAIMGLGGDNDGYTF	TGTGCCATCATGGGACTCGGGGGCGATAACGATGGCTACACCTTC	-	TRBJ1-2	-	TRBV10-3
CASSPDGNQPQHF	TGTGCCAGCAGCCCCGACGGCAATCAGCCCCAGCATTTT	once	TRBJ1-5	-	TRBV7-3
CASSYPLGVDYGYTF	TGTGCCAGCAGCTATCCTCTTGGGGTGGACTATGGCTACACCTTC	-	TRBJ1-2	-	TRBV2
CASSLGQGSEKLFF	TGTGCCAGCAGCCTCGGACAGGGTTCTGAAAAACTGTTTTTT	-	TRBJ1-4	TRBD1	TRBV4-2
CASSGQSSGNTIYF	TGTGCCAGCTCGGGACAGTCTTCTGGAAACACCATATATTTT	-	TRBJ1-3	TRBD1	TRBV18